This T cell receptor (beta chain) originates from a study of technical replicates of blood from four donors. Clones were read by immunoSEQ multiplex PCR, and TCRdb kept only the in-frame ones, dropping some. The table records around 65,000 clones, approximately 88% of them present only once. CDR3 size: 13 residues. Germline V CDR1 and CDR2: MNHEY, SVGAGI. Trimming cost V 2 bases and J 12 bases, with 17 bases left between them. V usage is TRBV6-5 and J usage is TRBJ2-7, with D possibly TRBD1 on 6 matching bases. The TCR comes from a human donor in good health. Some clones in this sample may be carry-over from other donors' samples. The sample taken for sequencing was PBMCs. The CDR3 sequence: CASSYERGSRRYF. DNA of the CDR3: TGTGCCAGCAGTTACGAGAGGGGGTCCCGGCGGTACTTC.